This T cell receptor beta chain was retrieved from a study of beta chain features in type 1 diabetes. As every portion of the isolated RNA was reverse transcribed, the sequencing read expressed TCRB transcripts. Assay used: immunoSEQ multiplex PCR; TCRdb lists only in-frame clones, some missing. The table lists roughly 500,000 clones, around 28% of them singletons. V shed 4 bases, J shed 1 base, and the junction held 8 bases outside the gene matches. The CDR3 extends over 16 amino acids. Germline assignment: CDR1 SGHTA and CDR2 FQGNSA. The TCR originated in a man aged 18 to 29 in good health. This sequence joins TRBV7-2 and TRBJ1-1; 8 nucleotides line up with TRBD1. The sample consisted of naive CD4+ T cells from blood. The CDR3 is CASSSTPGTGNTEAFF. CDR3 DNA: TGTGCCAGCAGCTCCACCCCCGGGACAGGGAACACTGAAGCTTTCTTT.